This T cell receptor beta chain originates from a study of blood T cell repertoires in COVID-19. Study-wide background: The study drew acute and convalescent COVID-19 samples from the United States, Italy and Spain. T cells, B-cell-depleted T cells, or PBMCs supplied cDNA or gDNA.

This CDR3 has 14 amino acids. V lost 10 bases to trimming and J lost 4 bases, with 19 bases between them. Germline V lookup: CDR1 LNHDA, CDR2 SQIVND (reference sequence). Original processing methods: The authors estimated nucleated cell counts from reference gene primer amplification. Profiling relied on immunoSEQ multiplex PCR, and the TCRdb table lists in-frame clones only, not all of them. V, J and clone size are those of that table, while D and trimming were read from the DNA. Counted here are about 670,000 clones, 85% to 90% occurring once; the ten biggest clones make up over 0.2%. The chain employs TRBV19 and TRBJ1-1; TRBD1 is a possible D gene (6 bases). The clonotype originates from a woman aged 18-29 years with acute or convalescent COVID-19. Sequences were obtained from peripheral blood. The CDR3 coding sequence is TGTGCCACTTCAATTGGACAGCGGGGCACTGAAGCTTTCTTT. Translating gives CATSIGQRGTEAFF.